Following are 22 T cell receptor beta chains from one sample sequenced in a study of a mutant IDH1 vaccine in newly diagnosed glioma (dated by TCRdb to the early 2020s). These receptors are not linked to any known antigen. Read against the paper, the sample's time point label means: week 47, end of study. Each vaccine dose was 300 ug of a 20-mer mutant IDH1 peptide in Montanide, given subcutaneously with topical imiquimod. Receptor amplification or capture employed the immunoSEQ multiplex PCR assay. TCRdb stores this immuneACCESS table with in-frame sequences only. Part of the clones is absent; in the studies checked, under half of the shortfall reflects unresolved V genes, and no reason is known for the rest. The sample table contains tens of thousands of clones; only one count was recorded for roughly 82% of them. The ten largest clones add up to 7.5% to 10% of the sample. Sequencing was performed on PBMCs, taken from a glioma patient whose treatment included an IDH1 peptide vaccine. The source of these receptors is a middle-aged man with glioma.

DNA of the CDR3: TGCGCCAGCAGCGCCGGGGACCAGCCCCAGCATTTT. Its translation: CASSAGDQPQHF. The chain carries TRBV4-1 and TRBJ1-5, with D possibly TRBD1 on 5 matching bases. The ends were cut back, 5 bases at V and 7 bases at J, with 9 bases in the middle. Germline loops: CDR1 MGHRA, CDR2 YSYEKL. This CDR3 has 12 residues.

This clone was seen only a few times. The V call is TRBV30, the J call TRBJ2-1; the D gene is possibly TRBD2 (6 bases). This CDR3 is 18 amino acids long. With 0 bases removed from V and 6 bases from J, the gap between germline ends came to 24 bases. Germline V gives CDR1 GTSNPN, CDR2 SVGIG (reference sequence). CDR3 region: CAWSVTRTFRLDVNEQFF. The CDR3, as DNA: TGTGCCTGGAGTGTAACGAGGACGTTTCGACTAGATGTCAATGAGCAGTTCTTC. Supplemented by reference TRBV30 and TRBJ2-1, the full variable domain reads SQTIHQWPATLVQPVGSPLSLECTVEGTSNPNLYWYRQAAGRGLQLLFYSVGIGQISSEVPQNLSASRPQDRQFILSSKKLLLSDSGFYLCAWSVTRTFRLDVNEQFFGPGTRLTVL.

This clone was counted a few times. This chain uses TRBV7-2 with TRBJ1-4; a weak D match, TRBD1 (5 bases). V was trimmed by 5 bases and J by 4 bases, leaving 14 bases between them. Germline values: CDR1 SGHTA, CDR2 FQGNSA. This CDR3 comprises 15 residues. This CDR3 reads CASSAQQGDNEKLFF. The CDR3 coding sequence is TGTGCCAGCAGCGCCCAGCAGGGAGATAATGAAAAACTGTTTTTT.

The chain carries TRBV19 and TRBJ2-5; 9 nucleotides match TRBD2. The CDR3 runs to 15 residues. Trimming cost V 6 bases and J 5 bases; bases outside gene matches: 10. The germline V gene has CDR1 LNHDA and CDR2 SQIVND (reference sequence). The CDR3 sequence: CASRGPGLARETQYF. As DNA, the CDR3 is TGTGCCAGTAGGGGCCCCGGACTAGCGAGGGAGACCCAGTACTTC. The full variable domain, in which reference TRBV19 and TRBJ2-5 provide the parts outside the CDR3, is DGGITQSPKYLFRKEGQNVTLSCEQNLNHDAMYWYRQDPGQGLRLIYYSQIVNDFQKGDIAEGYSVSREKKESFPLTVTSAQKNPTAFYLCASRGPGLARETQYFGPGTRLLVL.

This rearrangement joins TRBV7-2 to TRBJ2-1; 15 bases line up with TRBD2. This CDR3 is built from 17 residues. Germline CDR1 and CDR2: SGHTA and FQGNSA. With 5 bases clipped from V and 8 bases from J, the junction kept 10 bases outside the gene matches. This CDR3 reads CASSRPGLAGGNDEQFF. The DNA of the CDR3 is TGTGCCAGCAGCCGACCGGGACTAGCGGGAGGTAATGATGAGCAGTTCTTC.

The rearrangement joins TRBV5-1 to TRBJ2-3; D is uncertain. V was shortened by 5 bases and J by 1 base, with 8 bases between the two germline ends. The CDR3 has 13 amino acids. Germline CDR1 and CDR2: SGHRS and YFSETQ. The DNA for the CDR3 is TGCGCCAGCAGAGGGCAGGGCACAGATACGCAGTATTTT. The encoded protein is CASRGQGTDTQYF.

V and J are TRBV4-1 and TRBJ2-1; a possible D gene is TRBD1 (6 bases). V lost 0 bases and J lost 2, with 11 bases in between. Germline-derived CDR1 and CDR2 are MGHRA and YSYEKL. The CDR3 is 16 amino acids. CDR3 DNA: TGCGCCAGCAGCCAAGAGCTCAGGGGAACCTACAATGAGCAGTTCTTC. It translates to CASSQELRGTYNEQFF.

The gene calls are TRBV4-1 and TRBJ1-2; D not certain. In germline, CDR1 is MGHRA, CDR2 YSYEKL. There are 16 residues in the CDR3. V gave up 1 base and J gave up 2 bases, with 14 bases separating them. The CDR3 DNA reads as TGCGCCAGCAGCCAAGCGGAAAGTACGGCCAACTATGGCTACACCTTC. Its protein product is CASSQAESTANYGYTF.

CDR3 coding DNA: TGTGCCAGTGCGTCGGCGGGGAACTCCTACGAGCAGTACTTC. It specifies CASASAGNSYEQYF. The rearrangement uses TRBV19 and TRBJ2-7; possibly TRBD2 for D (6 bases). Between the trimmed V and J ends, which lost 8 bases and 0 bases, there was a span of 14 bases. The CDR3 extends over 14 amino acids. CDR1 LNHDA and CDR2 SQIVND come from the germline V gene (reference sequence).

This chain connects TRBV7-2 to TRBJ2-1; D is unclear. CDR3 length equals 11 residues. Trimming removed 4 bases from V and 9 bases from J, with 7 bases in between. CDR1 and CDR2 (germline): SGHTA, FQGNSA. Here the CDR3 DNA reads TGTGCCAGCAGCTCCCTCGGTGAGCAGTTCTTC. This sequence encodes CASSSLGEQFF.

The chain is built from TRBV6-1 and TRBJ1-2; possibly TRBD1 for D (5 bases). V lost 8 bases and J 7 bases, leaving 20 bases between the germline ends. This CDR3 region has 14 residues. Germline V gene data show CDR1 as MNHNS and CDR2 as SASEGT. CDR3 amino acids: CASGDGGRPSGYTF. CDR3 in DNA: TGTGCCAGCGGAGATGGGGGTCGTCCTAGTGGCTACACCTTC.

The chain recombines TRBV11-2 with TRBJ1-1; D unresolved. The CDR3 has 15 residues. Trimming pared 1 base from V and 4 bases from J, leaving 13 bases between. Per germline, CDR1 SGHAT and CDR2 FQNNGV. DNA of the CDR3: TGTGCCAGCAGCTTAGCCGGTCAGATTAGCACTGAAGCTTTCTTT. Translating it yields CASSLAGQISTEAFF.

The chain has TRBV4-1 and TRBJ2-1; TRBD1 might be the D (5 bases). The CDR3 consists of 16 residues. Between the trimmed V and J ends, which lost 1 base and 2 bases, there was a span of 12 bases. Germline V CDR1 and CDR2: MGHRA, YSYEKL. CDR3 in amino acids: CASSQVDIVTYNEQFF. DNA of the CDR3: TGCGCCAGCAGCCAAGTGGACATCGTCACCTACAATGAGCAGTTCTTC.

The chain employs TRBV5-6 and TRBJ1-5; no firm D call. In germline, CDR1 is SGHDT, CDR2 YYEEEE. Trimming left V 1 base short and J 2 bases short, with 10 bases between. CDR3 size: 15 residues. CDR3: CASSLTGIRNQPQHF. The CDR3 region has the DNA TGTGCCAGCAGCTTGACGGGGATACGCAATCAGCCCCAGCATTTT.

The chain links TRBV19 to TRBJ1-5; D perhaps matches TRBD1 (6 bases). This CDR3 has 14 residues. V lost 7 bases to trimming and J lost 2 bases, with 12 bases between them. CDR1 and CDR2 (germline): LNHDA, SQIVND (reference sequence). This chain's CDR3 is CASTPQGGNQPQHF. CDR3 DNA sequence: TGTGCCAGTACTCCACAGGGCGGCAATCAGCCCCAGCATTTT. The variable domain in full, completed from reference TRBV19 and TRBJ1-5, reads DGGITQSPKYLFRKEGQNVTLSCEQNLNHDAMYWYRQDPGQGLRLIYYSQIVNDFQKGDIAEGYSVSREKKESFPLTVTSAQKNPTAFYLCASTPQGGNQPQHFGDGTRLSIL.

The chain employs TRBV19 and TRBJ1-1; TRBD1 matches at 9 bases. CDR1 is LNHDA and CDR2 is SQIVND in the germline V gene (reference sequence). J gave up 3 bases and V 10 bases, and 12 bases lay outside the gene matches. This CDR3 region has 15 residues. The CDR3 loop reads CATRSQGAAYTEAFF. In DNA, the CDR3 is TGTGCCACAAGATCACAGGGGGCGGCGTACACTGAAGCTTTCTTT.

The V call is TRBV7-8, the J call TRBJ1-1; D call uncertain. Germline V CDR1 and CDR2: SGHVS, FQNEAQ. The CDR3 is made up of 13 amino acids. Trimming left V 8 bases short and J 10 bases short, with 20 bases between. The CDR3 DNA sequence: TGTGCCAGCTCTCAGACTGCCTCGGGGAGAGCTTTCTTT. Encoded protein: CASSQTASGRAFF.

This chain links TRBV15 with TRBJ1-2; TRBD1 is a possible D gene (6 bases). The V and J ends lost 6 bases and 2 bases respectively, with 16 bases between them. The germline gives CDR1 LNHNV, CDR2 YYDKDF (reference sequence). This CDR3 comprises 15 residues. The DNA for the CDR3 is TGTGCCACCAGACAAGGGATTACAGGGAACTATGGCTACACCTTC. The encoded protein is CATRQGITGNYGYTF. Full variable domain (remainder filled in from reference TRBV15 and TRBJ1-2): DAMVIQNPRYQVTQFGKPVTLSCSQTLNHNVMYWYQQKSSQAPKLLFHYYDKDFNNEADTPDNFQSRRPNTSFCFLDIRSPGLGDTAMYLCATRQGITGNYGYTFGSGTRLTVV.

This clone was detected only once. V and J are TRBV11-3 and TRBJ2-3; D is undetermined. CDR1 and CDR2 from the germline V gene are SGHNT and YENEEA. The V end was cut by 5 bases, the J end by 4 bases, with 13 bases between. This CDR3 region has 14 residues. The CDR3 is CASSPGIGPDTQYF. In DNA form, the CDR3 reads TGTGCCAGCAGCCCAGGCATCGGGCCAGATACGCAGTATTTT.

The rearrangement links TRBV30 to TRBJ2-1; D gene uncertain. The CDR3 sequence is 16 residues long. The ends were cut back, 0 bases at V and 0 bases at J, with 12 bases in the middle. CDR1 is GTSNPN, CDR2 SVGIG, per germline (reference sequence). The CDR3, as DNA: TGTGCCTGGAGTGTATTTGGGATAAGCTCCTACAATGAGCAGTTCTTC. Protein sequence: CAWSVFGISSYNEQFF.

This chain connects TRBV29-1 to TRBJ1-2; no reliable D call. Germline assignment: CDR1 SQVTM and CDR2 ANQGSEA. This CDR3 region has 10 residues. The V and J ends lost 5 bases and 3 bases respectively, with 4 bases between them. The DNA for the CDR3 is TGCAGCGTTTTCGACTATGGCTACACCTTC. Translating gives CSVFDYGYTF.

Regarding this clone: Because the CDR3's place on the DNA is in doubt, the DNA is left out and the CDR3 is given as listed by TCRdb. The V and J genes are TRBV6-1 and TRBJ1-2; no check of the table's D call, TRBD1, against the DNA was made. The germline CDR1 and CDR2 sequences are MNHNS and SASEGT. Termini included, the CDR3 measures 13 amino acids. The CDR3 loop reads CASSDVGQGANTF.